A single sample gave rise to the 26 T cell receptor beta chains below, sequenced in a study of CD8+CD57+ T cells in acquired aplastic anemia. It was patients with CD8+CD57+ cell expansion by flow cytometry who were chosen for sequencing. The template for TCR beta VDJ and CDR3 sequence profiling was genomic DNA. TCRdb reanalysed the reads using MiXCR and keeps one entry per CDR3 protein. The table has just over 450,000 distinct CDR3 sequences, around 33% seen once; the top ten hold less than 0.85%. Sample: sorted CD4+, CD8+, or CD8+CD57+ T cells (not recorded which) from PBMCs. The origin of the receptors is a human donor with aplastic anemia.

The chain carries TRBV2 and TRBJ1-5, with TRBD1 as a possible D gene (5 bases). Trimming removed 2 bases at V and 2 bases at J, with 10 bases between. The CDR3 extends over 15 amino acids. CDR1 and CDR2 (germline): SNHLY, FYNNEI. CDR3 bases: TGTGCCAGCAGTGAAATCCCCAGGGGCAATCAGCCCCAGCATTTT. It is translated as CASSEIPRGNQPQHF.

This clonotype was observed a few times. This chain connects TRBV4-3 to TRBJ2-2; D uncertain. The V gene's germline CDR1 is LGHNA and CDR2 YSLEER. CDR3 size: 15 residues. V gave up 0 bases and J gave up 2 bases, with 7 bases separating them. The CDR3 coding sequence is TGCGCCAGCAGCCAAGAATACGGAAACACCGGGGAGCTGTTTTTT. Amino acids: CASSQEYGNTGELFF.

The DNA for the CDR3 is TGCAGTGCGGAAAATGAGCGGGAGAACTCCTACAATGAGCAGTTCTTC. It yields the protein CSAENERENSYNEQFF. The chain couples TRBV20-1 to TRBJ2-1; 8 nucleotides line up with TRBD2. Trimming removed 6 bases from V and 0 bases from J; junction bases left unmatched: 10. This CDR3 is built from 16 residues. Germline CDR1 reads DFQATT; CDR2 reads SNEGSKA (reference sequence).

Concerning this clonotype: The junction departs from the called germline gene at one end, perhaps through a read error. The V and J genes are TRBV11-1 and TRBJ1-2; D ambiguous. There are 17 residues in the CDR3. CDR1 SGHAT and CDR2 FQDESV come from the germline V gene (reference sequence). CDR3 nucleotide sequence: TGTGCTAGCAGCTCATCAGGTATTAGGGTGCCCCCAGTTGGCCACACCTTC. Translated: CASSSSGIRVPPVGHTF.

This clonotype was seen ten or more times. The chain links TRBV7-9 to TRBJ2-3, with 10 bases that match TRBD1. CDR1 and CDR2 (germline): SEHNR, FQNEAQ (reference sequence). J was trimmed by 9 bases and V by 4 bases; bases with no gene match: 13. The CDR3 runs to 16 residues. DNA for the CDR3: TGTGCCAGCAGCTGGGGGACAGGGGAGATACTGGACACGCAGTATTTT. Protein product: CASSWGTGEILDTQYF. The full variable domain, with the rest looked up from reference TRBV7-9 and TRBJ2-3, is DTGVSQNPRHKITKRGQNVTFRCDPISEHNRLYWYRQTLGQGPEFLTYFQNEAQLEKSRLLSDRFSAERPKGSFSTLEIQRTEQGDSAMYLCASSWGTGEILDTQYFGPGTRLTVL.

This clonotype was observed a few times. This chain connects TRBV7-3 to TRBJ2-7; 10 bases match TRBD2. V shed 0 bases and J 6 bases; nucleotides not matched to a gene: 5. CDR1 is SGHTA, CDR2 FQGTGA, per germline. CDR3 length: 15 amino acids. DNA of the CDR3: TGTGCCAGCAGCTTAACTCTAGCGGGAGCCACCGAGCAGTACTTC. This encodes CASSLTLAGATEQYF.

This clonotype was seen a handful of times. The chain recombines TRBV29-1 with TRBJ2-1; D may correspond to TRBD1 or TRBD2 (5 bases each). Trimming shortened V by 6 bases and J by 5 bases, and 14 bases separated the two germline ends. Germline loops: CDR1 SQVTM, CDR2 ANQGSEA. The CDR3 extends over 13 amino acids. As DNA, the CDR3 is TGCAGCGTCGACACGGGACGGAACAATGAGCAGTTCTTC. It is translated as CSVDTGRNNEQFF.

In this sample, this clonotype turned up many times. CDR3 sequence: CSARDWSEQYF. For the CDR3, the DNA is TGCAGTGCTAGAGATTGGTCGGAGCAGTACTTC. The chain recombines TRBV20-1 with TRBJ2-7; unclear D gene. V was shortened by 0 bases and J by 7 bases, with 7 bases between the two germline ends. CDR3 size: 11 residues. The germline V gene encodes CDR1 DFQATT and CDR2 SNEGSKA (reference sequence).

About this clonotype: The conserved phenylalanine or tryptophan normally closing the CDR3 is absent here, so this likely arose from a read error. This chain joins TRBV6-1 and TRBJ1-5, with D unresolved. Germline CDR1 and CDR2: MNHNS and SASEGT. The ends were cut back, 6 bases at V and 4 bases at J, with 16 bases in the middle. The CDR3 is 15 residues long. This CDR3 is CASSSTQASNQPQHC. The DNA of the CDR3 is TGTGCCAGCAGCTCTACCCAGGCCTCTAATCAGCCCCAGCATTGT.

This clonotype was observed at least ten times. The gene calls are TRBV24-1 and TRBJ2-1; 11 bases agree with TRBD2. The junction had 5 bases not matched to a gene; V was cut back by 4 bases and J by 4 bases. Germline V gene data show CDR1 as KGHDR and CDR2 as SFDVKD. This CDR3 has 16 residues. The CDR3 sequence is CATSDPGTSGYNEQFF. The DNA of the CDR3 is TGTGCCACCAGTGACCCAGGGACTAGCGGTTACAATGAGCAGTTCTTC.

In its sample, this clonotype was seen a few times. It may be a read error: a sequence one base away is much more abundant. The chain couples TRBV29-1 to TRBJ2-3, with a tentative D call TRBD2 (6 bases). With 6 bases removed from V and 2 bases from J, the gap between germline ends came to 15 bases. Germline CDR1 and CDR2: SQVTM and ANQGSEA. The CDR3 consists of 14 residues. The CDR3 DNA reads TGCAGCGTGGGCATGGCGGGGTACACAGATACGCAGTATTTT. Encoded protein: CSVGMAGYTDTQYF.

This clonotype was seen more than once but under ten times. The chain combines TRBV10-1 with TRBJ2-1; TRBD2 might be the D (5 bases). This CDR3 has 14 residues. Germline CDR1 is WNHNN and CDR2 is SYGVQD (reference sequence). V shed 4 bases and J shed 2 bases, with 9 bases lying between them. This chain's CDR3 is CASSVDSTYNEQFF. Written as DNA, the CDR3 is TGCGCCAGCAGTGTGGACTCTACCTACAATGAGCAGTTCTTC.

J is TRBJ1-1 and V is TRBV2; D is uncertain. The V gene lost 6 bases and the J gene lost 5 bases, with 13 bases spanning the gap. The CDR3 totals 13 residues. Germline V gene lookup returns CDR1 SNHLY and CDR2 FYNNEI. The CDR3 is CASRQTIGTEAFF. As DNA, the CDR3 is TGTGCCAGCAGACAGACCATAGGGACTGAAGCTTTCTTT.

This clonotype was counted ten times or more. This chain uses TRBV20-1 with TRBJ2-6; D unclear. The V gene lost 0 bases and the J gene lost 0 bases, with 15 bases spanning the gap. Germline V gene lookup returns CDR1 DFQATT and CDR2 SNEGSKA (reference sequence). The CDR3 covers 18 residues. The CDR3 loop reads CSARDRLGLNSGANVLTF. The DNA for the CDR3 is TGCAGTGCTAGAGATCGTCTAGGCCTGAACTCTGGGGCCAACGTCCTGACTTTC.

The chain carries TRBV5-1 and TRBJ1-1; D is uncertain. Germline V gene data show CDR1 as SGHRS and CDR2 as YFSETQ. The CDR3 extends over 16 amino acids. The germline V and J ends were trimmed by 3 bases and 0 bases, with 15 bases remaining between them. CDR3 loop: CASSYTGSIMNTEAFF. The CDR3 region has the DNA TGCGCCAGCAGCTATACGGGGAGTATCATGAACACTGAAGCTTTCTTT.

This clonotype was seen repeatedly, ten times or more. This sequence joins TRBV19 and TRBJ2-3; 8 bases align to TRBD1. V dropped 4 bases and J dropped 7; count of bases not matched to a gene: 7. This CDR3 is 14 amino acids long. Germline V lookup: CDR1 LNHDA, CDR2 SQIVND (reference sequence). CDR3 sequence (DNA): TGTGCCAGTAGTACGGACAGGGAAGGAAATACGCAGTATTTT. It codes for CASSTDREGNTQYF.

This clonotype showed up just a few times. This sequence joins TRBV10-3 and TRBJ1-6, with D uncertain. The ends were cut back, 10 bases at V and 4 bases at J, with 14 bases in the middle. This CDR3 region has 14 residues. Germline loops: CDR1 ENHRY, CDR2 SYGVKD. CDR3 nucleotides: TGTGCCACTCAGTTAGTCGATTATAATTCACCCCTCCACTTT. This encodes CATQLVDYNSPLHF.

The chain combines TRBV4-1 with TRBJ1-2, with 8 bases aligning to TRBD1. CDR3 length: 14 residues. Germline V gene lookup returns CDR1 MGHRA and CDR2 YSYEKL. Trimming took 3 bases from V and 7 from J; bases not matched to a gene: 7. CDR3 sequence reads: CASSHGTGPAGYTF. The DNA for the CDR3 is TGCGCCAGCAGCCACGGGACAGGCCCCGCTGGCTACACCTTC.

This clonotype was seen at least ten times. The chain is built from TRBV19 and TRBJ2-7, with TRBD2 identical over 7 bases. The V and J ends lost 1 base and 2 bases, in that order; junction bases with no gene match: 2. Germline V lookup: CDR1 LNHDA, CDR2 SQIVND (reference sequence). This CDR3 spans 14 amino acids. The CDR3 sequence: CASSIVSGAYEQYF. CDR3 nucleotide sequence: TGTGCCAGTAGTATAGTGAGCGGGGCCTACGAGCAGTACTTC.

This clonotype was detected ten times or more. The CDR3 DNA sequence: TGTGCCAGCAGCTTCAGGGGAAGGCAGCCCCAGCATTTT. Translating gives CASSFRGRQPQHF. This chain connects TRBV7-2 to TRBJ1-5; D is perhaps TRBD1 (6 bases). Between the trimmed V and J ends, which lost 3 bases and 7 bases, there was a span of 10 bases. CDR1 and CDR2 from the germline V gene are SGHTA and FQGNSA. The CDR3 is 13 residues long. The complete variable domain, with remaining parts taken from reference TRBV7-2 and TRBJ1-5, reads GAGVSQSPSNKVTEKGKDVELRCDPISGHTALYWYRQSLGQGLEFLIYFQGNSAPDKSGLPSDRFSAERTGGSVSTLTIQRTQQEDSAVYLCASSFRGRQPQHFGDGTRLSIL.

This clonotype showed up many times. This chain joins TRBV2 and TRBJ1-4; unclear D gene. Trimming stripped 4 bases from V and 2 bases from J, with 11 bases between. Per germline, CDR1 SNHLY and CDR2 FYNNEI. The CDR3 covers 15 residues. The CDR3 loop is CASSASWDTNEKLFF. CDR3 in DNA: TGTGCCAGCAGTGCGTCCTGGGATACTAATGAAAAACTGTTTTTT. Full variable domain (rest looked up from reference TRBV2 and TRBJ1-4): EPEVTQTPSHQVTQMGQEVILRCVPISNHLYFYWYRQILGQKVEFLVSFYNNEISEKSEIFDDQFSVERPDGSNFTLKIRSTKLEDSAMYFCASSASWDTNEKLFFGSGTQLSVL.

About this clonotype itself: This could be a read error, since a much larger clone is one nucleotide away. This chain uses TRBV19 with TRBJ2-5, with D tentatively TRBD1 (6 bases). The CDR3 is 15 amino acids. Germline assignment: CDR1 LNHDA and CDR2 SQIVND (reference sequence). The CDR3 sequence: CASSARPQGRETQCF. The DNA of the CDR3 is TGTGCCAGTAGTGCGCGACCACAGGGTAGAGAGACCCAGTGCTTC. Using reference TRBV19 and TRBJ2-5 for the parts outside the CDR3, the full variable domain is DGGITQSPKYLFRKEGQNVTLSCEQNLNHDAMYWYRQDPGQGLRLIYYSQIVNDFQKGDIAEGYSVSREKKESFPLTVTSAQKNPTAFYLCASSARPQGRETQCFGPGTRLLVL.

This clonotype appeared a single time. This sequence joins TRBV2 and TRBJ1-2; perhaps TRBD1 as D (6 bases). CDR3 length equals 13 residues. The germline V gene encodes CDR1 SNHLY and CDR2 FYNNEI. Trimming took off 6 bases at V and 8 bases at J, with 16 bases between the two ends. The DNA for the CDR3 is TGTGCCAGCAGGGGGACTAGCGGGGGCGGCTACACCTTC. It encodes CASRGTSGGGYTF.

Worth noting for this clonotype: This may be a read error: a much more frequent sequence differs by one nucleotide. The V call is TRBV20-1, the J call TRBJ1-6; D unresolved. The CDR3 extends over 15 amino acids. Germline-derived CDR1 and CDR2 are DFQATT and SNEGSKA (reference sequence). CDR3: CSAREGRTNNSPLRF. The CDR3 coding sequence is TGCAGTGCTAGAGAAGGCAGGACTAATAATTCACCCCTCCGCTTT.

At least ten counts were recorded for this clonotype. The V gene is TRBV20-1, the J gene TRBJ1-2; D might be TRBD1 (6 bases). Germline values: CDR1 DFQATT, CDR2 SNEGSKA (reference sequence). Between the trimmed V and J ends, which lost 6 bases and 3 bases, there was a span of 11 bases. The CDR3 covers 12 residues. The CDR3, as DNA: TGCAGTGCCATAAGGGGGGACTATGGCTACACCTTC. Protein: CSAIRGDYGYTF.

This chain joins TRBV3-1 and TRBJ2-3; the match to TRBD2 covers 7 bases. Germline CDR1 reads LGHDT; CDR2 reads YNNKEL (reference sequence). The CDR3 totals 14 residues. V shed 3 bases and J 10 bases; nucleotides not matched to a gene: 10. This CDR3 reads CASSHTSVGGAQYF. CDR3 DNA sequence: TGTGCCAGCAGCCACACTAGCGTAGGTGGGGCGCAGTATTTT.